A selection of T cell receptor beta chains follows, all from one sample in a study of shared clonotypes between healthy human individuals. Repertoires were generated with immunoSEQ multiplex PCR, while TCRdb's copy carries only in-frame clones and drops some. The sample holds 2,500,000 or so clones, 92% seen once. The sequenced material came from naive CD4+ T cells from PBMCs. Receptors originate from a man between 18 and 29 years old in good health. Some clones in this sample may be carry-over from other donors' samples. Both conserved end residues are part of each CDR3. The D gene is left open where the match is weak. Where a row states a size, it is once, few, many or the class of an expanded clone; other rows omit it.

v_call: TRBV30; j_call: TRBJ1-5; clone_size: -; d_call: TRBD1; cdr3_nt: TGTGCCTGGAGTGATTCTATGGGCAGGGGGCGAGGGGCCCAGCATTTT; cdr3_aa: CAWSDSMGRGRGAQHF
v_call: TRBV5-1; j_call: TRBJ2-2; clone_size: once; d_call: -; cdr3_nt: TGCGCCAGCAGAGGGGGTAACACCGGGGAGCTGTTTTTT; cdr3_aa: CASRGGNTGELFF
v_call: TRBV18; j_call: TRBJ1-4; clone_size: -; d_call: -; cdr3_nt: TGTGCCAGCTCACCATTGGCAGAATATAATGAAAAACTGTTTTTT; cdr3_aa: CASSPLAEYNEKLFF
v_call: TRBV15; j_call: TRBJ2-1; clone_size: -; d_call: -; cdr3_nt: TGTGCCACCAGCAGAGGGGGTTACAATGAGCAGTTCTTC; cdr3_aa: CATSRGGYNEQFF
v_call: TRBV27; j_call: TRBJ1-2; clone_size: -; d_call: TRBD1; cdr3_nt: TGTGCCAGCAGCCTCGACAGGGGGCGCGGCTACACCTTC; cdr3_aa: CASSLDRGRGYTF
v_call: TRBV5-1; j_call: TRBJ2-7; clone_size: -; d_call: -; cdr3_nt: TGCGCCAGCAGCTCGCCCCGAATCCCCTACGAGCAGTACTTC; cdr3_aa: CASSSPRIPYEQYF
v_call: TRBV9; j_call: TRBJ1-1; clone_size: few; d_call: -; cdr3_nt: TGTGCCAGCACCAGAACGGGGGTCATGACTGAAGCTTTCTTT; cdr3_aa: CASTRTGVMTEAFF
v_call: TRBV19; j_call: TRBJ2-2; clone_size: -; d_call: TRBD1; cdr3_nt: TGTGCCAGTATCTTCTCAGGGGGCGGAACCGGGGAGCTGTTTTTT; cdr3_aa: CASIFSGGGTGELFF
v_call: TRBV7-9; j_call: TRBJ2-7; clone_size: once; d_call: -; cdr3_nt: TGTGCCAGCAGCCCTCAGGGGGGAGGCTACGAGCAGTACTTC; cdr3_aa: CASSPQGGGYEQYF
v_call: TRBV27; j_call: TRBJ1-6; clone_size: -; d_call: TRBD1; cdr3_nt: TGTGCCAGCACTAGGGACAGGGAGAATTCACCCCTCCACTTT; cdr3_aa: CASTRDRENSPLHF
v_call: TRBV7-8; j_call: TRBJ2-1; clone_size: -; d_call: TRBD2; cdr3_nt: TGTGCCAGCAGCCCCGGACTAGCGGGAGTTCAAGCCTACAATGAGCAGTTCTTC; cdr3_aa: CASSPGLAGVQAYNEQFF
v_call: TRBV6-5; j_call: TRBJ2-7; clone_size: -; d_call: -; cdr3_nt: TGTGCCAGCAGTCAGTCGATGGGGGCTGGCGAGCAGTACTTC; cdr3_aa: CASSQSMGAGEQYF
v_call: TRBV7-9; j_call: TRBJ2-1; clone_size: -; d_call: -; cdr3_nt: TGTGCCAGCAGCTTGGAACCGGGAGTCCACAATGAGCAGTTCTTC; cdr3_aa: CASSLEPGVHNEQFF
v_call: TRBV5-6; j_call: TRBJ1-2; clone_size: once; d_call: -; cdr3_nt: TGTGCCAGCAGCCTGTCCGGGACCGGCCATTACTATGGCTACACCTTC; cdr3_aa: CASSLSGTGHYYGYTF
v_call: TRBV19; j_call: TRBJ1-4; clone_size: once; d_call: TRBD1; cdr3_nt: TGTGCCAGTCGAAGACAGGGGGATGAAAAACTGTTTTTT; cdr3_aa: CASRRQGDEKLFF
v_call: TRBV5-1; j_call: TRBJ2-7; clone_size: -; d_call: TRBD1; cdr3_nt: TGCGCCAGCAGCTTGGCCCCGGACAGGGGCTACGAGCAGTACTTC; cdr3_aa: CASSLAPDRGYEQYF
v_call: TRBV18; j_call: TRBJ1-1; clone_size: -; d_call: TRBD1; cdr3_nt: TGTGCCAGCTCACCAGTCACCAGGGGGCAACTGAACACTGAAGCTTTCTTT; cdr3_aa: CASSPVTRGQLNTEAFF
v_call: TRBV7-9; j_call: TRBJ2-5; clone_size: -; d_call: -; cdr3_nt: TGTGCCAGCAGCTTTACCGAGGGGTGGGGAGAGACCCAGTACTTC; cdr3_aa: CASSFTEGWGETQYF
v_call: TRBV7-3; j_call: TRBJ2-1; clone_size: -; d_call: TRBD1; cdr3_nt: TGTGCCAGCAGCCGGGGACAGAAGTACAATGAGCAGTTCTTC; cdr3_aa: CASSRGQKYNEQFF
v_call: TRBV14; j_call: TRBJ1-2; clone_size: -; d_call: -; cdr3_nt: TGTGCCAGCAGCCAAGGGGTTTGGGACAACTATGGCTACACCTTC; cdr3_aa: CASSQGVWDNYGYTF